The sequence of this T cell receptor (beta chain) was determined in a study of graft-versus-host responses after intestinal transplantation. Looking at the study overall: Multivisceral, liver-intestinal, or isolated intestinal transplants were received by the recipients. Induction with anti-thymocyte globulin, then tacrolimus and steroids for 2 to 3 years, was given to all recipients.

CDR3 size: 15 residues. Looked up from germline, CDR1 is SGDLS and CDR2 is YYNGEE. Trimming took 0 bases from V and 7 from J; bases not matched to a gene: 8. Some clones are missing from TCRdb's copy, which holds only in-frame ones; the method was immunoSEQ multiplex PCR. The sample has 85,000 to 90,000 clones, approximately 89% seen once; the top ten hold approximately 0.32%. This clone occurred once. Antigen: not known. This TCR was recovered from a human donor who was the organ donor for an intestinal transplant. The chain has TRBV9 and TRBJ2-3; 7 positions agree with TRBD2. Sequenced here: unstimulated CD4+ T cells sorted from spleen or lymph node cells, sampled before transplant. This chain's CDR3 is CASSVDSGILNTQYF. The CDR3 DNA sequence: TGTGCCAGCAGCGTAGACAGCGGGATTCTAAATACGCAGTATTTT. Supplemented by reference TRBV9 and TRBJ2-3, the full variable domain reads DSGVTQTPKHLITATGQRVTLRCSPRSGDLSVYWYQQSLDQGLQFLIQYYNGEERAKGNILERFSAQQFPDLHSELNLSSLELGDSALYFCASSVDSGILNTQYFGPGTRLTVL.